Reported below is one TCR beta chain. Time point given: blood 2 weeks post-SBRT. Treatment given: 15 Gy SBRT to primary tumor, nephrectomy 4 weeks later. Serial blood draws occurred at baseline and 2 and 4 weeks post-SBRT. The patient's renal cell carcinoma had clear cell pathology. This entry comes from a study of radiation and T cells in renal cell carcinoma. Whole-study context: Nephrectomy followed 15 Gy stereotactic body radiation by 4 weeks.

TCRdb's table, derived via immunoSEQ multiplex PCR, lists solely in-frame clones and lacks some. The table shows over 60,000 clones, with 70% to 80% occurring only once. The germline CDR1 and CDR2 sequences are SNHLY and FYNNEI. Trimming pared 6 bases from V and 2 bases from J, leaving 19 bases between. The CDR3 sequence is 16 residues long. This material consisted of blood, taken from a patient whose treatment included radiotherapy and nephrectomy. The J gene is TRBJ1-2, the V gene TRBV2, with D possibly TRBD1 on 5 matching bases. This sequence originates from a man aged 60-69 years with renal cell carcinoma. In nucleotides, the CDR3 is TGTGCCAGCAGCCCCAAACTCGGGACGGTGAACTATGGCTACACCTTC. Translated: CASSPKLGTVNYGYTF.